This TCR beta chain was captured by sequencing in a study of cytomegalovirus exposure and HLA in healthy donors. The CDR3 length is 15 residues. V was pared by 1 base and J by 2 bases, with 11 bases between. From germline, CDR1 is LGHNA and CDR2 YSLEER. Primers for the PCR totalled 60 Vbeta and 13 Jbeta. Data came from immunoSEQ multiplex PCR; TCRdb stores just in-frame clones and leaves some out. The data contain 35,000 to 45,000 clones, roughly two thirds of them seen just once; the ten biggest clones take up approximately 7%. This clone counts as medium-sized. Its antigen remains unidentified. Findings of the study overall: In a later analysis, compared with equally common non-associated chains, HLA-associated beta chains were more expanded.

This chain connects TRBV4-3 to TRBJ1-1; a possible D gene is TRBD1 (6 bases). This sequence originates from a man aged 25 to 45 in good health and CMV-seronegative. The specimen sequenced was PBMCs. CDR3 residues: CASSQVDRRNTEAFF. Here the CDR3 DNA reads TGCGCCAGCAGCCAAGTAGACAGGAGAAACACTGAAGCTTTCTTT.